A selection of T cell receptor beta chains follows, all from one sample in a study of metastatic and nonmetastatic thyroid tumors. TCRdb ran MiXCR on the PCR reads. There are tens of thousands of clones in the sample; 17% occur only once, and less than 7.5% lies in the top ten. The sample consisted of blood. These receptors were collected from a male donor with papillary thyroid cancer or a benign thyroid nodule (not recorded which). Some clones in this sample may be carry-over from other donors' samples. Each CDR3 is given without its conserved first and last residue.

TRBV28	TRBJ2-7	ASRFASSGASYEQY
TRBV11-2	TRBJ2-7	ASSPEGAQYEQY
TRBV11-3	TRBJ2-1	ASSLQNNEQF
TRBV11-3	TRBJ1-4	ASSLSGLSGEKLF
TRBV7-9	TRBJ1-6	ASSQGSSYNSPLH
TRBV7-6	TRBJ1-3	ASSRTRGRNTIY
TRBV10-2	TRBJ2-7	ASSDGVTYEQY
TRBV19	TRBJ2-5	ASRGLAGDAETQY
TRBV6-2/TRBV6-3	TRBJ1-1	ASSPGTGRLSF
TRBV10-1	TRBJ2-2	ASIEEKGCAGELF
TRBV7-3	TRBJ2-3	ASSPVGGPTDTQY
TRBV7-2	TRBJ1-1	ASSLGTGGSEAF
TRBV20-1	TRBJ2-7	SSRDRAIPTYEQY
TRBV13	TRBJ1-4	ASSLVGSGEKLF
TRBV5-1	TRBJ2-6	ASSSRTTGANVLT
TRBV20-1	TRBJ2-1	SARDPLAGDYNEQF
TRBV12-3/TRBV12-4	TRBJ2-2	ASSLKGTAGELF
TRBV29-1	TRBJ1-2	SVRDVHQWDT
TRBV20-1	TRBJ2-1	SARAVQGYNEQF
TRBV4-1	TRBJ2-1	ASSRVPPGQGSNEQF
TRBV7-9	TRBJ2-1	ASSRYNEQF
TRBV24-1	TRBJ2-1	ATAEVAGEQF
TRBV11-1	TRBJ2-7	ASSTPPSGTSGRGEQY
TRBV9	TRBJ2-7	ASILQLRTGSYEQY
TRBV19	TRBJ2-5	ASSIWGKETQY
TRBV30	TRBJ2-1	AWGRTGWDNEQF
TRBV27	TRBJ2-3	ASSPGQVVFVSDTQY
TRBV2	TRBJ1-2	ASGLDSAGGYT
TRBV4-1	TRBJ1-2	ASSQDVRGSNYGYT
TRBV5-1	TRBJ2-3	ASNPGQSTDTQY
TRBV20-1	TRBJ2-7	SARLLAPPEQY
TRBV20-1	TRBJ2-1	SARDRHRGLVNEQF